These 18 T cell receptor beta chains share one sample of origin, sequenced in a study of shared clonotypes between healthy human individuals. The table came from immunoSEQ multiplex PCR; TCRdb's copy has only in-frame clones and leaves some out. This table holds approximately 2.1 million clones, approximately 93% found once. The specimen was naive CD4+ T cells from PBMCs. This sample's subset: CD45RA+ positively selected. The receptor set was obtained from a man aged 18 to 29 in good health. Some clones in this sample may be carry-over from other donors' samples.

The chain uses TRBV28 and TRBJ1-1, with 7 nucleotides matching TRBD1. V was clipped by 7 bases and J by 0 bases; unmatched bases: 5. This CDR3 contains 14 residues. From germline, CDR1 is MDHEN and CDR2 SYDVKM. The CDR3 protein is CASIPGQMNTEAFF. The CDR3 region has the DNA TGTGCCAGCATACCGGGACAGATGAACACTGAAGCTTTCTTT.

The chain couples TRBV7-9 to TRBJ2-7, with TRBD2 as a possible D gene (5 bases). The length of the CDR3 is 14 residues. Germline V CDR1 and CDR2: SEHNR, FQNEAQ (reference sequence). V lost 5 bases and J 4 bases, leaving 15 bases between the germline ends. The CDR3 region is CASSPRGRGYEQYF. The CDR3 DNA reads as TGTGCCAGCAGCCCGAGAGGGCGAGGTTACGAGCAGTACTTC.

This clone was found once. The gene calls are TRBV6-1 and TRBJ2-5; TRBD2 matches 10 bases. J was trimmed by 2 bases and V by 2 bases; bases with no gene match: 5. Germline V gene sequence: CDR1 MNHNS, CDR2 SASEGT. This CDR3 has 16 residues. The CDR3 DNA sequence: TGTGCCAGCAGTGAAAGGCTAGCGGGAGAGCAAGAGACCCAGTACTTC. Encoded protein: CASSERLAGEQETQYF.

To note about this clone: This CDR3 is also generated by other DNA sequences in the sample. V usage is TRBV29-1 and J usage is TRBJ2-7; unclear D gene. Germline-derived CDR1 and CDR2 are SQVTM and ANQGSEA. The V end lost 6 bases, the J end lost 4 bases, and 10 bases lay between the germline ends. The CDR3 spans 11 residues. The CDR3 spells CSVKTGYEQYF. CDR3 nucleotide sequence: TGCAGCGTCAAGACTGGATACGAGCAGTACTTC.

The V call is TRBV28, the J call TRBJ2-7, with D maybe TRBD1 (6 bases). The CDR3 spans 12 residues. Germline values: CDR1 MDHEN, CDR2 SYDVKM. V lost 4 bases, J lost 4 bases, and 8 bases lay in between. The DNA of the CDR3 is TGTGCCAGCAGTTGGACAGCTTACGAGCAGTACTTC. This encodes CASSWTAYEQYF.

The chain has TRBV7-2 and TRBJ2-7, with 11 bases lining up with TRBD2. The germline V gene has CDR1 SGHTA and CDR2 FQGNSA. This CDR3 region has 15 residues. J lost 6 bases, V lost 5 bases, and 9 bases had no gene match. The CDR3 spells CASSPLYSGRAEQYF. DNA of the CDR3: TGTGCCAGCAGCCCGCTCTATAGCGGGAGGGCCGAGCAGTACTTC.

The J gene is TRBJ2-2, the V gene TRBV7-3; TRBD2 matches 11 bases. This CDR3 region has 17 residues. CDR1 SGHTA and CDR2 FQGTGA come from the germline V gene. Trimming removed 2 bases from V and 5 bases from J; junction bases left unmatched: 7. The chain's CDR3 is CASSLLLAGVGTGELFF. DNA of the CDR3: TGTGCCAGCAGCTTACTACTAGCGGGAGTGGGGACCGGGGAGCTGTTTTTT.

The rearrangement joins TRBV6-4 to TRBJ2-7; 9 nucleotides agree with TRBD1. Germline values: CDR1 MRHNA, CDR2 SNTAGT. After removal of 2 bases from V and 4 bases from J, the junction contained 12 bases not matched to a gene. This CDR3 is built from 17 residues. The CDR3 is CASSDALTRDRAYEQYF. The CDR3 DNA is TGTGCCAGCAGTGACGCGCTCACCCGGGACAGGGCTTACGAGCAGTACTTC.

This chain joins TRBV6-1 and TRBJ2-1; the D is unclear. The CDR3 is 12 amino acids. CDR1 MNHNS and CDR2 SASEGT come from the germline V gene. The germline V and J ends were trimmed by 0 bases and 10 bases, with 7 bases remaining between them. CDR3 in amino acids: CASSEALQEQFF. DNA of the CDR3: TGTGCCAGCAGTGAAGCGTTACAGGAGCAGTTCTTC.

The chain is built from TRBV7-2 and TRBJ2-7; D is possibly TRBD2 (6 bases). The CDR3 covers 15 residues. V lost 5 bases, J lost 0 bases, and 14 bases lay in between. The germline V gene has CDR1 SGHTA and CDR2 FQGNSA. CDR3 protein: CASSPGRGFSYEQYF. The DNA of the CDR3 is TGTGCCAGCAGCCCGGGCCGGGGGTTCTCCTACGAGCAGTACTTC. The complete variable domain, with remaining parts taken from reference TRBV7-2 and TRBJ2-7, reads GAGVSQSPSNKVTEKGKDVELRCDPISGHTALYWYRQSLGQGLEFLIYFQGNSAPDKSGLPSDRFSAERTGGSVSTLTIQRTQQEDSAVYLCASSPGRGFSYEQYFGPGTRLTVT.

The chain uses TRBV7-3 and TRBJ2-7; TRBD2 matches 8 bases. The ends lost 4 bases at V and 0 bases at J; junction bases unmatched: 5. In germline, CDR1 is SGHTA, CDR2 FQGTGA. The CDR3 sequence is 15 residues long. Here the CDR3 reads CASSSPTSGSYEQYF. Written as DNA, the CDR3 is TGTGCCAGCAGCTCCCCCACTAGCGGCTCCTACGAGCAGTACTTC.

This clone is a singleton in its sample. The rearrangement links TRBV5-1 to TRBJ2-3; possibly TRBD1 or TRBD2 for D (5 bases each). CDR1 SGHRS and CDR2 YFSETQ come from the germline V gene. V was shortened by 7 bases and J by 8 bases, with 17 bases between the two germline ends. This CDR3 has 13 amino acids. The CDR3 spells CASGDERSGTQYF. CDR3 bases: TGCGCCAGCGGGGACGAGCGCAGTGGTACGCAGTATTTT.

This sequence joins TRBV30 and TRBJ1-2, with D possibly being TRBD1 (6 bases). Trimming pared 2 bases from V and 4 bases from J, leaving 11 bases between. The CDR3 is 13 amino acids. Germline V gives CDR1 GTSNPN, CDR2 SVGIG (reference sequence). The CDR3 DNA follows: TGTGCCTGGAGTAGGGGGGGTCTCTATGGCTACACCTTC. Amino acid sequence: CAWSRGGLYGYTF.

J is TRBJ1-5 and V is TRBV2; unclear D gene. The CDR3 totals 15 residues. Germline V lookup: CDR1 SNHLY, CDR2 FYNNEI. Trimming stripped 8 bases from V and 1 base from J, with 15 bases between. In DNA form, the CDR3 reads TGTGCCAGCGACGGGTGGGGTATAAGCAATCAGCCCCAGCATTTT. This codes for CASDGWGISNQPQHF.

J is TRBJ2-1 and V is TRBV11-2; TRBD2 matches 16 bases. The CDR3 covers 18 residues. V was pared by 5 bases and J by 4 bases, with 8 bases of the junction left unmatched. CDR1 and CDR2 (germline): SGHAT, FQNNGV. In nucleotides, the CDR3 is TGTGCCAGCAGCCCGGGACTAGCGGGAGGGGTAAGGTACAATGAGCAGTTCTTC. Residues: CASSPGLAGGVRYNEQFF.

The chain has TRBV7-2 and TRBJ1-1, with D perhaps matching TRBD1 (6 bases). The CDR3 is made up of 14 amino acids. V lost 3 bases, J lost 11 bases, and 19 bases lay in between. Germline-derived CDR1 and CDR2 are SGHTA and FQGNSA. This chain's CDR3 is CASSFMGTYQEAFF. The CDR3 DNA sequence: TGTGCCAGCAGCTTCATGGGGACATATCAAGAGGCTTTCTTT.

The genes are TRBV28 and TRBJ2-7; TRBD1 matches at 7 bases. CDR3 length: 19 amino acids. Germline CDR1 and CDR2: MDHEN and SYDVKM. V shed 2 bases and J 1 base; nucleotides not matched to a gene: 17. The DNA for the CDR3 is TGTGCCAGCAGTTTAAATGTCGCCGTTGGGGACAGTCTATCCTACGAGCAGTACTTC. It yields the protein CASSLNVAVGDSLSYEQYF.

The genes are TRBV27 and TRBJ2-4; no definite D call. The CDR3 is 14 amino acids. Trimming removed 9 bases from V and 0 bases from J, with 12 bases in between. Germline lookup yields CDR1 MNHEY and CDR2 SMNVEV (reference sequence). CDR3 in amino acids: CARNLQTAKNIQYF. The CDR3 DNA sequence: TGTGCCAGAAACCTCCAAACAGCCAAAAACATTCAGTACTTC.